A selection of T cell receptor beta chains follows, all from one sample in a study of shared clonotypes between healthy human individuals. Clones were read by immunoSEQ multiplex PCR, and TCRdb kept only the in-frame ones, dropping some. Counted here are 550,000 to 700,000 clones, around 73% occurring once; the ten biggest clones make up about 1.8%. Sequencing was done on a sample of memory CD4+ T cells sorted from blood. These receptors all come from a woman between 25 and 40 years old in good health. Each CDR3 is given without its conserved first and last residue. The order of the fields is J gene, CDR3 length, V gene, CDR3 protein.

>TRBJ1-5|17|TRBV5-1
ASSRVTLWTGEFNQPQH
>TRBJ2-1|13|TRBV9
ASSVGGGDYNEQF
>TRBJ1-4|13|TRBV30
AWRPGKPTNEKLF
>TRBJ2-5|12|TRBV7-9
ASSRTVYQETQY
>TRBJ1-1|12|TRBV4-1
ASSRQRGDTEAF
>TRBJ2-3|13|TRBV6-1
ASRPAQLSTDTQY
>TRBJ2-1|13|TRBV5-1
ASSPGQGGDNEQF
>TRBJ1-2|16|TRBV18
ASSPLLRDRGVDYGYT
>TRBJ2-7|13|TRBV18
ASSPRSAGAYEQY
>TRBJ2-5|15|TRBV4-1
ASSQVGVAGGKETQY
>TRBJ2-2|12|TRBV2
ASSEASLIGELF
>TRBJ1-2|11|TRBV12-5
ASGRDAGYGYT
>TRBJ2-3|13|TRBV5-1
ASSLGLGSEDTQY
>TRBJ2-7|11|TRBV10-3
AITGDNAYEQY
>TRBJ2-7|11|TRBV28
ASSLDQLAGQY
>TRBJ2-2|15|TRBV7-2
ASSLAARYWDTGELF
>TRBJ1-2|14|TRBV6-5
ASSYSFAGGDSGYT
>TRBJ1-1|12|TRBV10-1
ASSEGEGQTEAF
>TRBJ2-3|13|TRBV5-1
ASSFTTNPADTQY
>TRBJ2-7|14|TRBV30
AWSRGGQGDPYEQY
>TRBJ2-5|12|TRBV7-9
ASSPNTGEGTQY
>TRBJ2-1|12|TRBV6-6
ASSYSSGPNEQF
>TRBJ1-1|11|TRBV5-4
ASSSDRATEAF
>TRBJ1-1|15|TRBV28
ASSDFRTDFRGTEAF
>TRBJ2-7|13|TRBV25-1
ASSELTSGRREQY
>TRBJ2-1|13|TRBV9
ASSTRTSPRDEQF
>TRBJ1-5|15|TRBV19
ASSIWSASYSNQPQH
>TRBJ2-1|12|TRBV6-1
ATTGTSILDEQF
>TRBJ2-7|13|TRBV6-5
ASGQRDTYSYEQY
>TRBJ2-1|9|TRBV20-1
SAPTYNEQF
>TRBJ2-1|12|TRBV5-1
ASSFGGVNNEQF
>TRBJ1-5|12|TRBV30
AWDQGGGNQPQH
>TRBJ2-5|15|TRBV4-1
ASSQRTSGRSGETQY
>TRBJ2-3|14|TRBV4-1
ASSQDRVGSTDTQY
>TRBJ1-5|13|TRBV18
ASSPGRQVDQPQH
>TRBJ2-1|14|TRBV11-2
ASSSRTGTFYNEQF
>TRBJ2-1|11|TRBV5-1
ASQPGAGNEQF